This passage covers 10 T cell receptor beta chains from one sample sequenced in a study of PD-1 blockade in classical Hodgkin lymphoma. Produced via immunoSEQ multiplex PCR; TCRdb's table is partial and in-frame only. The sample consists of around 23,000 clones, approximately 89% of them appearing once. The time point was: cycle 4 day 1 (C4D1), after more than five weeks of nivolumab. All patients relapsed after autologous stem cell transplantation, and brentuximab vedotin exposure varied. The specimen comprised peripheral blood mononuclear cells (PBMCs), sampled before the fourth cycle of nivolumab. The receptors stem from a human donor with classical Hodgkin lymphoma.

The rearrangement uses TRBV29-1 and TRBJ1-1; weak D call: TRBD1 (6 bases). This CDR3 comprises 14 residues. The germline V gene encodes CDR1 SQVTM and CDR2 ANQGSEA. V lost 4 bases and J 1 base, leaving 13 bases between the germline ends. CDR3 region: CSVAVRGGNTEAFF. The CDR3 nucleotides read TGCAGCGTTGCGGTGAGAGGGGGGAACACTGAAGCTTTCTTT.

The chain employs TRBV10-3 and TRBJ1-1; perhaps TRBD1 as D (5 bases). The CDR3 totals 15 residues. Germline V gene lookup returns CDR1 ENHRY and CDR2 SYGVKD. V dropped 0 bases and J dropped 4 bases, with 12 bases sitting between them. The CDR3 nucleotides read TGTGCCATCAGTGAGTCGGCAGGGATCGTCACTGAAGCTTTCTTT. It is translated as CAISESAGIVTEAFF.

The CDR3 DNA reads as TGTGCCAGCAGTAACGGGGGGACAGGGGGAAACACCATATATTTT. Translation gives CASSNGGTGGNTIYF. This chain connects TRBV6-6 to TRBJ1-3; the match to TRBD1 covers 9 bases. The CDR3 contains 15 residues. V lost 5 bases and J lost 4; bases outside the gene matches: 6. Germline values: CDR1 MNHNY, CDR2 SVGAGI (reference sequence).

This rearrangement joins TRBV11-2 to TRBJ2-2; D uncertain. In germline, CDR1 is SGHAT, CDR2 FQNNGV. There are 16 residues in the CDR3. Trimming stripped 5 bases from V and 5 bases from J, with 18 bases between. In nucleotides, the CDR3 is TGTGCCAGCAGCACCCTCGCCCGACCGCTAACCGGGGAGCTGTTTTTT. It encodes CASSTLARPLTGELFF.

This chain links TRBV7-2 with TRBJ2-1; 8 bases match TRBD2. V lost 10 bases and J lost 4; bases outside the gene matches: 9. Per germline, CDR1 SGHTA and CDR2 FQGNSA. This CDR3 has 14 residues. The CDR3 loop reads CATGLRGEYNEQFF. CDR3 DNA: TGTGCCACCGGATTGCGGGGGGAGTACAATGAGCAGTTCTTC.

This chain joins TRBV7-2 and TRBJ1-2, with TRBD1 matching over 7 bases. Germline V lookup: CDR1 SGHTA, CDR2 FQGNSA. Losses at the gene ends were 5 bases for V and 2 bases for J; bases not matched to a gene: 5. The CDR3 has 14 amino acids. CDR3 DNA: TGTGCCAGCAGCCTACTGGGACAGAACTATGGCTACACCTTC. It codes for CASSLLGQNYGYTF.

The chain's CDR3 is CASSLGLGYNEQFF. The CDR3 DNA is TGTGCCAGCAGCTTAGGATTAGGGTACAATGAGCAGTTCTTC. The J gene is TRBJ2-1, the V gene TRBV7-2; D unclear. Germline CDR1 and CDR2: SGHTA and FQGNSA. V lost 1 base and J lost 4, with 8 bases in between. The CDR3 runs to 14 residues.

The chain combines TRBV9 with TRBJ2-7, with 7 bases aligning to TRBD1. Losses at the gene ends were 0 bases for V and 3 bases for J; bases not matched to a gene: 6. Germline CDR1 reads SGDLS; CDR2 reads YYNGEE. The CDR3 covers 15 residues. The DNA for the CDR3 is TGTGCCAGCAGCGTAGGAGGACAGGCCTACTACGAGCAGTACTTC. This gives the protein CASSVGGQAYYEQYF.

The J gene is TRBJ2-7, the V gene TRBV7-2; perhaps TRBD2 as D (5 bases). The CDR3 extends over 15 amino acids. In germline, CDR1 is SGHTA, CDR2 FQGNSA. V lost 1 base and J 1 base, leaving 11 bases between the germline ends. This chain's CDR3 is CASSLGSGLSYEQYF. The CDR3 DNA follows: TGTGCCAGCAGCTTAGGCAGCGGCTTATCCTACGAGCAGTACTTC.

The CDR3 DNA reads as TGTGCCAGCAGTTACGTTGAGGTGGGTGAAGCTTTCTTT. As protein: CASSYVEVGEAFF. The chain has TRBV6-6 and TRBJ1-1; D not resolved. Germline lookup yields CDR1 MNHNY and CDR2 SVGAGI (reference sequence). Trimming cost V 2 bases and J 7 bases, with 11 bases left between them. The CDR3 runs 13 residues.